The rows below give T cell receptor beta chains drawn from one sample of a study of shared clonotypes between healthy human individuals. The method was immunoSEQ multiplex PCR; TCRdb's version includes in-frame clones alone and lacks a portion of them. The sample yields about 2 million clones, roughly 95% seen once. The sample taken for sequencing was naive CD4+ T cells sorted from blood. The source of these receptors is a man between 18 and 29 years old in good health. The CDR3 runs from the conserved cysteine through the conserved F or W. A D gene is named only where the DNA matches it firmly.

J	V	D	CDR3	DNA
TRBJ2-3	TRBV11-2	TRBD1	CASSRGRTDTQYF	TGTGCCAGCAGCAGGGGGCGCACAGATACGCAGTATTTT
TRBJ1-3	TRBV7-2	.	CASSLNSGNTIYF	TGTGCCAGCAGCTTAAACTCTGGAAACACCATATATTTT
TRBJ2-7	TRBV28	.	CASSTPRGAGEYEQYF	TGTGCCAGCAGCACCCCCCGTGGGGCAGGGGAATACGAGCAGTACTTC
TRBJ2-1	TRBV5-1	TRBD2	CASSLVLAGDYNEQFF	TGCGCCAGCAGCTTGGTATTAGCGGGGGACTACAATGAGCAGTTCTTC
TRBJ1-2	TRBV18	.	CASSPGLAPSGYTF	TGTGCCAGCTCACCAGGCTTGGCCCCTAGTGGCTACACCTTC
TRBJ2-5	TRBV27	.	CASRRRGSHETQYF	TGTGCCAGCAGACGAAGGGGCTCCCATGAGACCCAGTACTTC
TRBJ1-2	TRBV6-4	.	CASSGGLYGYTF	TGTGCCAGCAGTGGGGGCCTCTATGGCTACACCTTC
TRBJ2-7	TRBV7-2	.	CASSSSTGTYEQYF	TGTGCCAGCAGCTCCTCGACTGGAACCTACGAGCAGTACTTC
TRBJ1-1	TRBV2	.	CASSDRRGEAFF	TGTGCCAGCAGTGACAGGCGGGGTGAAGCTTTCTTT
TRBJ1-5	TRBV7-2	TRBD1	CASSLLGTETGGRQPQHF	TGTGCCAGCAGCTTATTGGGGACCGAGACAGGGGGCCGGCAGCCCCAGCATTTT
TRBJ1-6	TRBV6-1	TRBD1	CASSEQGAYNSPLHF	TGTGCCAGCAGTGAACAGGGGGCTTATAATTCACCCCTCCACTTT
TRBJ2-3	TRBV9	.	CASSANYGADTQYF	TGTGCCAGCAGCGCCAATTACGGAGCAGATACGCAGTATTTT
TRBJ2-5	TRBV30	TRBD1	CAWIKFGTAQETQYF	TGTGCCTGGATAAAGTTCGGGACAGCCCAAGAGACCCAGTACTTC